A single sample gave rise to the 5 T cell receptor beta chains below, sequenced in a study of shared clonotypes between healthy human individuals. This table comes from immunoSEQ multiplex PCR, and its TCRdb copy is limited to in-frame clones, with some not included. The sample lists about 1 million clones; around 76% were seen once. Sequenced sample: memory CD4+ T cells sorted from blood. Described subset: CD45RA-negative fraction. The receptor source for this set is a man aged 18 to 29 in good health.

Note on this clone: It may be a read error: a sequence one base away is much more abundant. Other nucleotide sequences from this sample produce the same CDR3. This rearrangement joins TRBV7-9 to TRBJ1-3; D remains ambiguous. Looked up from germline, CDR1 is SEHNR and CDR2 is FQNEAQ (reference sequence). V lost 5 bases and J lost 0, with 2 bases in between. The CDR3 is 12 residues long. The chain's CDR3 is CASSHSGNTIYF. The CDR3 DNA follows: TGTGCCAGCAGCCACTCTGGAAACACCATATATTTT.

The chain uses TRBV5-4 and TRBJ1-1, with D perhaps TRBD1 (5 bases). V lost 1 base and J 1 base, leaving 8 bases between the germline ends. Per germline, CDR1 SGHNT and CDR2 YYREEE (reference sequence). This CDR3 comprises 14 residues. CDR3 bases: TGTGCCAGCAGCTTGCCAGGGACGAACACTGAAGCTTTCTTT. It yields the protein CASSLPGTNTEAFF. The variable domain in full, completed from reference TRBV5-4 and TRBJ1-1, reads ETGVTQSPTHLIKTRGQQVTLRCSSQSGHNTVSWYQQALGQGPQFIFQYYREEENGRGNFPPRFSGLQFPNYSSELNVNALELDDSALYLCASSLPGTNTEAFFGQGTRLTVV.

This clone turned up a few times. J is TRBJ1-5 and V is TRBV30; weak D call: TRBD1 (5 bases). Per germline, CDR1 GTSNPN and CDR2 SVGIG (reference sequence). CDR3 length: 14 residues. V dropped 2 bases and J dropped 2 bases, with 10 bases sitting between them. The CDR3 loop reads CAWSPLQGNQPQHF. The CDR3 nucleotides are TGTGCCTGGAGTCCCTTACAGGGCAATCAGCCCCAGCATTTT.

This rearrangement joins TRBV10-3 to TRBJ2-3; 11 bases align to TRBD2. The V gene end was trimmed by 5 bases and the J gene end by 5 bases; junction bases not matched to a gene: 12. Germline V gene lookup returns CDR1 ENHRY and CDR2 SYGVKD. This CDR3 has 17 residues. This CDR3 reads CAISKLAGDVEGDTQYF. CDR3 in DNA: TGTGCCATCAGTAAACTAGCGGGGGACGTGGAGGGAGATACGCAGTATTTT.

This sequence joins TRBV28 and TRBJ1-4; D is uncertain. Trimming pared 6 bases from V and 8 bases from J, leaving 10 bases between. The CDR3 has 12 amino acids. The germline gives CDR1 MDHEN, CDR2 SYDVKM. The CDR3 bases are TGTGCCAGCAGGCCTGGGAAGGAAAAACTGTTTTTT. Residues: CASRPGKEKLFF. Full variable domain (missing parts from reference TRBV28 and TRBJ1-4): DVKVTQSSRYLVKRTGEKVFLECVQDMDHENMFWYRQDPGLGLRLIYFSYDVKMKEKGDIPEGYSVSREKKERFSLILESASTNQTSMYLCASRPGKEKLFFGSGTQLSVL.